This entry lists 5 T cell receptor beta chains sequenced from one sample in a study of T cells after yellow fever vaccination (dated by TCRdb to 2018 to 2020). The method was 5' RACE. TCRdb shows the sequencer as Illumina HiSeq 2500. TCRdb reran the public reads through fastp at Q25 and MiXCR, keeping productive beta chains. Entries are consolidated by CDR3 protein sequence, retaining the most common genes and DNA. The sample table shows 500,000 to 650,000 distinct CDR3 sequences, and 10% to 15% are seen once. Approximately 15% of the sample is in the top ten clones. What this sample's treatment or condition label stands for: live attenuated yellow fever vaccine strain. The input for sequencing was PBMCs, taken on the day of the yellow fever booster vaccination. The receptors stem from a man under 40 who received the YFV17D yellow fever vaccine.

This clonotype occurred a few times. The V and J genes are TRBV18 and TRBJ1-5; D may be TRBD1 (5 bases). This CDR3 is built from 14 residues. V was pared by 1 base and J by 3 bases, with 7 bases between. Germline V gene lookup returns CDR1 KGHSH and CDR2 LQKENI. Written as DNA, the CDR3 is TGTGCCAGCTCACCACTGGACAACAATCAGCCCCAGCATTTT. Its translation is CASSPLDNNQPQHF.

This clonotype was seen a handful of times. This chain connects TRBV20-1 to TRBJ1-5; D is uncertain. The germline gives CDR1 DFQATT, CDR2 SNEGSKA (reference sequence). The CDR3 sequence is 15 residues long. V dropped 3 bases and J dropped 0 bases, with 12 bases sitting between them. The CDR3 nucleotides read TGCAGTGCTAGCCCGCGGAAGTATAGCAATCAGCCCCAGCATTTT. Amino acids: CSASPRKYSNQPQHF.

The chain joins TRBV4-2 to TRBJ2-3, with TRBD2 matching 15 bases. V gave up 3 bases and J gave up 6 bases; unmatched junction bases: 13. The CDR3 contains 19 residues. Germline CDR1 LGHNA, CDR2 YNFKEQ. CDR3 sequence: CASSHPLGGTSGGTDTQYF. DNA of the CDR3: TGTGCCAGCAGCCACCCCCTGGGCGGGACTAGCGGGGGGACGGATACGCAGTATTTT.

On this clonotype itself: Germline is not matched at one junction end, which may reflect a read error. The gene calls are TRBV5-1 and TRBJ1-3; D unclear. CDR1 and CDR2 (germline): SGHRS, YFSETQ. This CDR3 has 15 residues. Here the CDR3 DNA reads TGCGCCATCAGCCCCGGACCAAGCTCTGGAAACACCATATATTTT. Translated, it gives CAISPGPSSGNTIYF.

The CDR3: CATSRDPGQGASGANVLTF. Here the CDR3 DNA reads TGTGCCACCAGCAGAGATCCAGGACAGGGTGCGTCCGGGGCCAACGTCCTGACTTTC. The genes are TRBV15 and TRBJ2-6, with TRBD1 matching 8 bases. This CDR3 is 19 amino acids long. V gave up 0 bases and J gave up 4 bases; unmatched junction bases: 11. CDR1 and CDR2 from the germline V gene are LNHNV and YYDKDF (reference sequence).